The 12 T cell receptor beta chains below all came from one sample that was sequenced in a study of monozygotic twins with inflammatory bowel disease. Using the 5' RACE reads, TCRdb records one entry per CDR3 protein without DNA. This sample's table has around 140,000 distinct CDR3 sequences. Material for sequencing was blood. The receptors were gathered from a human donor with ulcerative colitis or Crohn's disease, or a healthy co-twin of an affected twin (not recorded which).

The rearrangement links TRBV5-1 to TRBJ2-5. CDR1 and CDR2 from the germline V gene are SGHRS and YFSETQ. The CDR3 totals 12 residues. The CDR3 reads CASSLEQETQYF.

The CDR3 loop is CASSLEPGLYYEQYF. V is TRBV5-5 and J is TRBJ2-7; TCRdb's D call, TRBD2, is unchecked because there is no DNA. This CDR3 has 15 amino acids. The germline V gene encodes CDR1 SGHKS and CDR2 YYEKEE (reference sequence).

V is TRBV9 and J is TRBJ2-5; checking the TCRdb D call of TRBD2 is not possible without DNA. The CDR3 consists of 14 residues. From germline, CDR1 is SGDLS and CDR2 YYNGEE. CDR3 sequence reads: CASSGTSGRETQYF.

V gene TRBV10-3 combines with J gene TRBJ2-2; the TCRdb call, TRBD2, lacks DNA for checking. CDR1 is ENHRY and CDR2 is SYGVKD in the germline V gene. CDR3 size: 16 residues. CDR3 protein: CAISESWDLDTGELFF.

The chain uses TRBV9 and TRBJ2-5; the D call of TRBD1 rests on TCRdb alone, since no DNA is present to check it. Germline CDR1 and CDR2: SGDLS and YYNGEE. The CDR3 is 15 residues long. CDR3 sequence: CASSVRTGEWETQYF.

The rearrangement joins TRBV18 to TRBJ1-1. Germline loops: CDR1 KGHSH, CDR2 LQKENI. This CDR3 spans 12 amino acids. Here the CDR3 reads CASSPPNTEAFF.

This chain uses TRBV5-1 with TRBJ2-1; TCRdb outputs TRBD2, but without DNA this stays unchecked. Germline V gives CDR1 SGHRS, CDR2 YFSETQ. The CDR3 extends over 14 amino acids. The CDR3 region is CASRGTITYNEQFF.

This chain links TRBV12-3 or TRBV12-4 with TRBJ2-2; TCRdb names TRBD2, which stays unverified in the absence of DNA. CDR3 size: 13 residues. The CDR3 loop is CASSDYTTGELFF.

This chain joins TRBV7-3 and TRBJ2-1; without DNA, the TCRdb call of TRBD2 cannot be checked. The germline V gene has CDR1 SGHTA and CDR2 FQGTGA. This CDR3 comprises 15 residues. CDR3 residues: CASSLGASPYNEQFF.

The chain uses TRBV27 and TRBJ2-4; TCRdb reports TRBD1, a call that lacks DNA to check it against. This CDR3 has 15 amino acids. Germline CDR1 reads MNHEY; CDR2 reads SMNVEV (reference sequence). CDR3 loop: CASSAWTGFGNIQYF.

The chain combines TRBV12-3 or TRBV12-4 with TRBJ1-5; TCRdb names TRBD1, which stays unverified in the absence of DNA. This CDR3 comprises 16 residues. The CDR3 protein is CASREGQGARWQPQHF.

This sequence joins TRBV18 and TRBJ1-4. CDR3 length: 14 residues. Germline-derived CDR1 and CDR2 are KGHSH and LQKENI. CDR3 sequence reads: CASSPPLYGEKLFF.